Below, one TCR beta chain is given with its context. Peripheral blood CD8+ and CD4+ T cells were profiled by TCR beta sequencing. Controls were healthy donors chosen to match patients in age and sex. With random hexamers, reverse transcription was performed on roughly 0.45 to 1 ug of RNA. Multiplex immunoSEQ PCR targeted 54 Vbeta and 13 Jbeta TCR beta segments. TCRdb independently ran MiXCR on the immunoSEQ multiplex PCR reads; one entry per CDR3 protein. The sample records 150,000 to 200,000 distinct CDR3 sequences, over 85% being singletons. The CDR3 has 15 amino acids. The V and J ends lost 5 bases and 2 bases, in that order; junction bases with no gene match: 6. Per the germline V gene, CDR1 is LGHDT and CDR2 is YNNKEL (reference sequence). These data are taken from a study of CD8 T cells in Susac syndrome.

The V and J genes are TRBV3-1 and TRBJ2-5, with 9 nucleotides matching TRBD1. Source material: CD4+ T cells from PBMCs. The sequence was obtained from a human donor in good health. CDR3 in amino acids: CASSSNRGQQETQYF. CDR3 coding DNA: TGTGCCAGCAGCAGCAACAGGGGGCAACAAGAGACCCAGTACTTC.